These T cell receptor beta chains were read from a single sample in a study of blood T cell repertoires in COVID-19. Assay: immunoSEQ multiplex PCR; the TCRdb copy retains only in-frame clones and omits some. The sample includes under 250,000 clones, around 80% of them seen just once. Input material: peripheral blood. The receptors shown here come from a woman in her 70s with acute or convalescent COVID-19. Both conserved end residues are part of each CDR3. D genes are given only for firm matches. The size of a clone is reported for some rows only, either as once, few or many, or as a class for expanded clones.

>-|TRBV24-1|-|TRBJ1-2
CATSDSSYGYTF
TGTGCCACCAGTGATTCCAGCTATGGCTACACCTTC
>-|TRBV10-1|TRBD1|TRBJ2-3
CASSDLGQAGGDTQYF
TGCGCCAGCAGTGACCTAGGACAGGCCGGAGGTGATACGCAGTATTTT
>-|TRBV25-1|TRBD1|TRBJ2-3
CASRRGQGHTDTQYF
TGTGCCAGCAGGAGGGGACAGGGGCACACAGATACGCAGTATTTT
>once|TRBV27|-|TRBJ1-2
CASRSTTRVDGYTF
TGTGCCAGCCGCTCCACAACCAGGGTGGATGGCTACACCTTC
>-|TRBV15|TRBD1|TRBJ1-2
CATSRAGGQGYGYTF
TGTGCCACCAGCAGAGCGGGCGGACAGGGGTATGGCTACACCTTC
>-|TRBV5-4|-|TRBJ1-1
CASSSSAGRMNTEAFF
TGTGCCAGCAGCTCGTCCGCCGGGAGGATGAACACTGAAGCTTTCTTT
>few|TRBV3-1/TRBV3-2|TRBD2|TRBJ2-3
CASSPPSGGAVTQYF
TGTGCCAGCAGCCCCCCTAGCGGGGGGGCCGTTACGCAGTATTTT
>-|TRBV11-2|TRBD1|TRBJ1-4
CASSFGQGAWEKLFF
TGTGCCAGCAGCTTCGGACAGGGGGCTTGGGAAAAACTGTTTTTT
>-|TRBV6-4|TRBD1|TRBJ1-5
CASSAGQGNQPQHF
TGTGCCAGCAGTGCGGGACAGGGGAATCAGCCCCAGCATTTT
>-|TRBV12-3/TRBV12-4|-|TRBJ2-5
CASSHIPPETQYF
TGTGCCAGCAGCCACATCCCACCGGAGACCCAGTACTTC
>-|TRBV5-4|-|TRBJ2-5
CASSAVPLGAGQTQYF
TGTGCCAGCAGCGCGGTCCCCCTGGGGGCAGGCCAGACCCAGTACTTC
>-|TRBV7-8|TRBD1|TRBJ1-1
CASSSAGTGNTEAFF
TGTGCCAGCAGCTCAGCCGGGACAGGGAACACTGAAGCTTTCTTT
>-|TRBV11-2|TRBD1|TRBJ1-4
CASSLGGTVEKLFF
TGTGCCAGCAGCTTAGGCGGGACAGTCGAAAAACTGTTTTTT
>-|TRBV6-2/TRBV6-3|TRBD1|TRBJ1-2
CASSGNRGLNYGYTF
TGTGCCAGCAGTGGAAACAGGGGGCTAAACTATGGCTACACCTTC
>-|TRBV2|-|TRBJ1-4
CASSGEGATNEKLFF
TGTGCCAGCAGTGGTGAGGGTGCCACTAATGAAAAACTGTTTTTT
>-|TRBV12-3/TRBV12-4|-|TRBJ2-3
CASGRTDTQYF
TGTGCCAGCGGCCGCACAGATACGCAGTATTTT
>-|TRBV6-5|-|TRBJ1-1
CASRLQVQSNTEAFF
TGTGCCAGCAGGTTACAAGTGCAGTCGAACACTGAAGCTTTCTTT
>-|TRBV30|TRBD2|TRBJ2-2
CAWSVRGGASRELFF
TGTGCCTGGAGTGTACGGGGAGGGGCGAGTCGGGAGCTGTTTTTT
>few|TRBV19|TRBD1|TRBJ2-5
CASKDRGQETQYF
TGTGCCAGTAAGGACAGGGGTCAAGAGACCCAGTACTTC
>-|TRBV7-2|TRBD1|TRBJ1-2
CASSLRLGQGNYGYTF
TGTGCCAGCAGCTTAAGATTGGGACAGGGTAACTATGGCTACACCTTC
>-|TRBV18|-|TRBJ1-6
CASSLREDGNSPLHF
TGTGCCAGCTCACTCCGGGAGGACGGGAATTCACCCCTCCACTTT
>-|TRBV21-1|-|TRBJ2-3
CASSTPGTSGGLKDTQYF
TGTGCCAGCAGCACGCCCGGGACTAGCGGGGGTTTGAAAGATACGCAGTATTTT
>-|TRBV4-1|TRBD1|TRBJ1-5
CASSPGTGAIISNQPQHF
TGCGCCAGCAGCCCAGGGACAGGGGCAATAATTAGCAATCAGCCCCAGCATTTT
>-|TRBV6-5|TRBD2|TRBJ2-1
CASRRKRGVYNEQFF
TGTGCCAGCAGGCGTAAGCGGGGCGTTTACAATGAGCAGTTCTTC
>-|TRBV19|-|TRBJ1-2
CASRVDRLPPNYGYTF
TGTGCCAGTAGGGTCGACAGACTGCCCCCTAACTATGGCTACACCTTC
>-|TRBV4-1|TRBD1|TRBJ1-4
CASSQDRQGVEKLFF
TGCGCCAGCAGCCAAGATAGGCAGGGGGTCGAAAAACTGTTTTTT
>-|TRBV5-1|TRBD1|TRBJ1-4
CASSSGQGGEKLFF
TGCGCCAGCAGCTCGGGACAGGGTGGTGAAAAACTGTTTTTT
>-|TRBV10-3|-|TRBJ2-6
CAISVFSGGANVLTF
TGTGCCATCAGTGTTTTCTCTGGCGGGGCCAACGTCCTGACTTTC
>-|TRBV5-4|TRBD1|TRBJ2-5
CASSLGTGGRETQYF
TGTGCCAGCAGCTTGGGGACAGGGGGCAGAGAGACCCAGTACTTC
>-|TRBV7-8|TRBD1|TRBJ1-6
CASSLAGQSMNNSPLHF
TGTGCCAGCAGCTTAGCGGGACAGAGTATGAATAATTCACCCCTCCACTTT
>-|TRBV5-1|-|TRBJ2-3
CASSLGQVEDTQYF
TGCGCCAGCAGCTTGGGACAGGTCGAAGATACGCAGTATTTT
>-|TRBV7-3|-|TRBJ2-3
CASSLKRIGTDTQYF
TGTGCCAGCAGCTTAAAGCGGATTGGCACAGATACGCAGTATTTT
>few|TRBV19|-|TRBJ1-5
CASSLVNQPQHF
TGTGCCAGTAGTCTCGTGAATCAGCCCCAGCATTTT
>-|TRBV30|-|TRBJ2-3
CAWSAEGLARWADTQYF
TGTGCCTGGAGTGCAGAGGGTTTAGCTCGTTGGGCAGATACGCAGTATTTT
>-|TRBV19|-|TRBJ2-3
CASSIRGAARTDTQYF
TGTGCCAGTAGTATCCGGGGGGCCGCCCGCACAGATACGCAGTATTTT
>-|TRBV4-1|-|TRBJ1-5
CASSQDEMRGTTQHF
TGCGCCAGCAGCCAAGACGAGATGCGCGGCACAACCCAGCATTTT
>-|TRBV9|TRBD2|TRBJ2-3
CASSPGWGGGIDTQYF
TGTGCCAGCAGCCCCGGGTGGGGCGGGGGGATAGATACGCAGTATTTT
>-|TRBV6-4|TRBD2|TRBJ2-1
CASSDDGLASIREQFF
TGTGCCAGCAGTGATGACGGACTAGCATCTATACGTGAGCAGTTCTTC
>-|TRBV5-8|TRBD2|TRBJ2-5
CASSLRLAGAVETQYF
TGTGCCAGCAGCCTGAGACTAGCGGGGGCCGTGGAGACCCAGTACTTC
>few|TRBV2|TRBD1|TRBJ1-2
CASRLDRVAGYTF
TGTGCCAGCAGGCTCGACAGGGTTGCTGGCTACACCTTC